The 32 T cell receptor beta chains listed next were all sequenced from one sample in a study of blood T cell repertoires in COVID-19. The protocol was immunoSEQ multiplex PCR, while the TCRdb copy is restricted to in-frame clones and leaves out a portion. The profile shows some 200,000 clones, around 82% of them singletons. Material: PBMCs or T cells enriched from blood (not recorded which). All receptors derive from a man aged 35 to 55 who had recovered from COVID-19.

The DNA for the CDR3 is TGTGCCAGCAGCCAAGTGGAGAAGTCCCCCTACGAGCAGTACGTC. Its protein is CASSQVEKSPYEQYV. The gene calls are TRBV14 and TRBJ2-7; D gene uncertain. Trimming removed 1 base from V and 2 bases from J, with 12 bases in between. CDR3 size: 15 residues. Per the germline V gene, CDR1 is SGHDN and CDR2 is FVKESK.

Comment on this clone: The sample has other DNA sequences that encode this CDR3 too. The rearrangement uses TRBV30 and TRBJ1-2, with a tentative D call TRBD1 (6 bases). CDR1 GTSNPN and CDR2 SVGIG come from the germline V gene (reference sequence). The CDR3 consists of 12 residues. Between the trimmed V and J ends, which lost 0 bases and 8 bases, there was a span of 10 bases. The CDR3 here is CAWSVRGGGYTF. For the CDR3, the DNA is TGTGCCTGGAGTGTAAGGGGGGGAGGCTACACCTTC.

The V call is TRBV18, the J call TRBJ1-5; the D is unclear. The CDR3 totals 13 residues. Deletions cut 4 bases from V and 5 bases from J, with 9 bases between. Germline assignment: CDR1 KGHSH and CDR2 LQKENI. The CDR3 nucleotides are TGTGCCAGCTCACTTATGCGAGATCAGCCCCAGCATTTT. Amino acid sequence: CASSLMRDQPQHF.

The CDR3 is CASSQAGRGRQNPNYEQYV. Here the CDR3 DNA reads TGCGCCAGCAGCCAAGCCGGCAGGGGGCGACAAAATCCCAACTACGAGCAGTACGTC. V gene TRBV4-3 combines with J gene TRBJ2-7, with 8 bases lining up with TRBD1. There are 19 residues in the CDR3. Trimming at V came to 1 base and at J to 3 bases, leaving 17 bases not matched to a gene. CDR1 is LGHNA and CDR2 is YSLEER in the germline V gene.

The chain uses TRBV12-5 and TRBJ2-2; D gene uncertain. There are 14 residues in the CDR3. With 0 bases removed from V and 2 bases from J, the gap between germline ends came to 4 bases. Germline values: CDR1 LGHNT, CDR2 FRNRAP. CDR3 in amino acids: CASGLVSNTGELFF. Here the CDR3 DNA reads TGTGCTAGTGGTTTGGTAAGCAACACCGGGGAGCTGTTTTTT.

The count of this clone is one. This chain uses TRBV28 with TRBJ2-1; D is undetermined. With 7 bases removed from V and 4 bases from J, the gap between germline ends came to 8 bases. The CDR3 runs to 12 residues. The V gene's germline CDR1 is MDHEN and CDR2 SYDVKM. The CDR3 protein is CASNSRYNEQFF. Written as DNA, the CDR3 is TGTGCCAGCAACTCGCGGTACAATGAGCAGTTCTTC.

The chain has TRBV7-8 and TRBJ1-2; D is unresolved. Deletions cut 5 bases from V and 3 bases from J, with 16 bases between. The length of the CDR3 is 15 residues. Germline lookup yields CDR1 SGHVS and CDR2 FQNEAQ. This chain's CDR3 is CASSPREGRHYGYTF. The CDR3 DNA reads TGTGCCAGCAGCCCGCGAGAGGGCCGGCACTATGGCTACACCTTC.

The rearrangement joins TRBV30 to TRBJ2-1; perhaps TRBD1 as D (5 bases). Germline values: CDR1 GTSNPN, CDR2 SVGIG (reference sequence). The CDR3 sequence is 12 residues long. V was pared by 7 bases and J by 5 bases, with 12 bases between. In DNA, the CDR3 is TGTGCCTCAAACAGGTTCGACAATGAGCAGTTCTTC. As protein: CASNRFDNEQFF.

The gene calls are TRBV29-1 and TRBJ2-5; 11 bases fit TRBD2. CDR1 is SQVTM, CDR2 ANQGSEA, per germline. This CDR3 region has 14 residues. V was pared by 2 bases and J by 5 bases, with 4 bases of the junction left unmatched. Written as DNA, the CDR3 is TGCAGCGTTGAATCGGCTAGCGGGGGGGAGACCCAGTACTTC. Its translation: CSVESASGGETQYF.

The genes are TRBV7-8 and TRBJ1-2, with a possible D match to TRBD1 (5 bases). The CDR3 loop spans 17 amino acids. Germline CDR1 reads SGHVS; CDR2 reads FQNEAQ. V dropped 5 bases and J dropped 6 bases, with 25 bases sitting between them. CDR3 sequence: CASSPMGGPYLIDGYTF. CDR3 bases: TGTGCCAGCAGCCCTATGGGGGGACCATATCTAATAGATGGCTACACCTTC.

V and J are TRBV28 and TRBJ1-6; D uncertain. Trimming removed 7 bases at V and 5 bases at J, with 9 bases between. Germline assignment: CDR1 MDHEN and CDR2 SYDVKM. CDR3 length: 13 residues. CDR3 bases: TGTGCCAGCACCGCAGAAAATAATTCACCCCTCCACTTT. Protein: CASTAENNSPLHF.

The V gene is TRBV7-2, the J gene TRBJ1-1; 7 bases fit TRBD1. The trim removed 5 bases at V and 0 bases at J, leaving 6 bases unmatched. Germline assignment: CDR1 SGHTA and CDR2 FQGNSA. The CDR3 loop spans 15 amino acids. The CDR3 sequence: CASSPGTEMNTEAFF. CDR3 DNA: TGTGCCAGCAGCCCCGGGACAGAGATGAACACTGAAGCTTTCTTT.

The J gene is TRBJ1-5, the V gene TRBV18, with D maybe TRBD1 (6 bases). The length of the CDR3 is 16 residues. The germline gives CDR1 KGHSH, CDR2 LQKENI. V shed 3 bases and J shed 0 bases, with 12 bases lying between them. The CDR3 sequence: CASSPNPTGSNQPQHF. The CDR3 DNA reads TGTGCCAGCTCACCCAATCCGACAGGTAGCAATCAGCCCCAGCATTTT.

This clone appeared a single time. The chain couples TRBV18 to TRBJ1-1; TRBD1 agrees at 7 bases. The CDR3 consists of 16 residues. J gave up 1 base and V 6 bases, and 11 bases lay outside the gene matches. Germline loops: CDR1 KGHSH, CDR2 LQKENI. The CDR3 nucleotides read TGTGCCAGCTCGCGCGCCGGAGGGACAGCGAACACTGAAGCTTTCTTT. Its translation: CASSRAGGTANTEAFF.

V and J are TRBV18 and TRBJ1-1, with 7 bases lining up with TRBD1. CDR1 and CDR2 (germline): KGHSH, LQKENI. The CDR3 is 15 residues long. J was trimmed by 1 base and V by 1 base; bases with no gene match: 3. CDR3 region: CASSPQDRPNTEAFF. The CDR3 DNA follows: TGTGCCAGCTCACCACAGGACAGGCCGAACACTGAAGCTTTCTTT.

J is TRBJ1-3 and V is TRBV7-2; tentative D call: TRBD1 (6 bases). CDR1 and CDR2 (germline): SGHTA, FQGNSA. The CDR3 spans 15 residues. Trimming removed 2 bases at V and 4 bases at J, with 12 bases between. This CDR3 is CASSLFGDIGNTIYF. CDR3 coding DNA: TGTGCCAGCAGCTTATTCGGGGACATCGGAAACACCATATATTTT.

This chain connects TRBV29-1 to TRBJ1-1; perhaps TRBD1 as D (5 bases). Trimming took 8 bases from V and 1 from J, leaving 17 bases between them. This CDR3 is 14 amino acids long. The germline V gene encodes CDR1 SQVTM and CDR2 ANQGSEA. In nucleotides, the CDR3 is TGCAGCTCGGGACTCGGCCAGGCGAACACTGAAGCTTTCTTT. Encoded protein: CSSGLGQANTEAFF.

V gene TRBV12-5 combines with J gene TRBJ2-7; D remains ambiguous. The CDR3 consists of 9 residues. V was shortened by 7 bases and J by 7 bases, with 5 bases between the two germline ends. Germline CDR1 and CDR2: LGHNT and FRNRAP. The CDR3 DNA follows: TGTGCTAGTGACGGGGAGCAGTACGTC. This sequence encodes CASDGEQYV.

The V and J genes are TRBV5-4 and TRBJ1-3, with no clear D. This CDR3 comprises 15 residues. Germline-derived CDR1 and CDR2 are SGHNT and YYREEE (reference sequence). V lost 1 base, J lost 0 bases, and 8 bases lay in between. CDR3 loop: CASSLSHGSGNTIYF. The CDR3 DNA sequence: TGTGCCAGCAGCTTGAGTCACGGCTCTGGAAACACCATATATTTT.

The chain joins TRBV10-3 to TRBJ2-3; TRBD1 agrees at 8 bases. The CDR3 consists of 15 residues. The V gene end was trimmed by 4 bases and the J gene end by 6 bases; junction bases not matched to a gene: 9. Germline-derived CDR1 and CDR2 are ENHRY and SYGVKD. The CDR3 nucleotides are TGTGCCATCAGTGCAAGGACAGGGCGTGGGGATACGCAGTATTTT. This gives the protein CAISARTGRGDTQYF.

In DNA, the CDR3 is TGTGCCAGCAGCTTAGCCCGCCAAGAGACCCAGTACTTC. Translated, it gives CASSLARQETQYF. This sequence joins TRBV7-2 and TRBJ2-5, with unresolved D. CDR1 is SGHTA and CDR2 is FQGNSA in the germline V gene. Trimming shortened V by 0 bases and J by 1 base, and 3 bases separated the two germline ends. The CDR3 runs to 13 residues. Full variable domain (outside the CDR3, taken from reference TRBV7-2 and TRBJ2-5): GAGVSQSPSNKVTEKGKDVELRCDPISGHTALYWYRQSLGQGLEFLIYFQGNSAPDKSGLPSDRFSAERTGGSVSTLTIQRTQQEDSAVYLCASSLARQETQYFGPGTRLLVL.

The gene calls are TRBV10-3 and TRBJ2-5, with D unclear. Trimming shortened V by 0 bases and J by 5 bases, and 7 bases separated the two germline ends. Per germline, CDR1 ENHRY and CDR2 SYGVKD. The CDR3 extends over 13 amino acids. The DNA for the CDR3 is TGTGCCATCAGTGAGTCGATCAGGGAGACCCAGTACTTC. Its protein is CAISESIRETQYF.

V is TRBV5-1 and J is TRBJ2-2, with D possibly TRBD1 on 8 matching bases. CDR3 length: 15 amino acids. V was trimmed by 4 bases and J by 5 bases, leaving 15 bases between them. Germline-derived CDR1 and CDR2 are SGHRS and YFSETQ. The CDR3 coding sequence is TGCGCCAGCAGCCCGGACAGGGAGGGGACCGGGGAGCTGTTTTTT. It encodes CASSPDREGTGELFF.

CDR3 sequence reads: CASSLPPGTGPYEQYF. In DNA, the CDR3 is TGTGCCAGCAGCTTACCGCCGGGGACAGGCCCCTACGAGCAGTACTTC. The chain carries TRBV11-2 and TRBJ2-7; 8 nucleotides match TRBD1. The V and J ends lost 2 bases and 2 bases, in that order; junction bases with no gene match: 8. This CDR3 spans 16 amino acids. The germline CDR1 and CDR2 sequences are SGHAT and FQNNGV.

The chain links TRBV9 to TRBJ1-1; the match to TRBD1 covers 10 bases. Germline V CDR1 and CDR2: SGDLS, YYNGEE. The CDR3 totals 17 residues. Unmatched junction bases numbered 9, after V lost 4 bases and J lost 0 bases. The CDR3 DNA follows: TGTGCCAGCAGCCCTCGTCCCGGGACAGGGGTGAACACTGAAGCTTTCTTT. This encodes CASSPRPGTGVNTEAFF.

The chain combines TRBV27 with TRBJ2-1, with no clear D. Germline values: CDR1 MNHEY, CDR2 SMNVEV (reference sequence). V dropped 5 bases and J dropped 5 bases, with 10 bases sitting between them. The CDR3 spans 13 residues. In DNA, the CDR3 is TGTGCCAGCAGTAATTACACGAACAATGAGCAGTTCTTC. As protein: CASSNYTNNEQFF.

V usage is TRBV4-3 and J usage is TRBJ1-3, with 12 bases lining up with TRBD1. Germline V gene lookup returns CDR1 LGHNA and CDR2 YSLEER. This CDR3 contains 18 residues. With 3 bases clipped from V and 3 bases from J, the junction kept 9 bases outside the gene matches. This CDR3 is CASSHISGTGGRGNTIYF. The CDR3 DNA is TGCGCCAGCAGCCACATTTCCGGGACAGGGGGCCGTGGAAACACCATATATTTT.

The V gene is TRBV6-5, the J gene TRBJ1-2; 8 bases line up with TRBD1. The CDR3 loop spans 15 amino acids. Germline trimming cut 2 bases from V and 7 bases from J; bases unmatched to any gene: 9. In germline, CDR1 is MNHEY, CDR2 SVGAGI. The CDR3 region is CASSYAPRGPFGYTF. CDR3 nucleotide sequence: TGTGCCAGCAGTTACGCGCCCAGGGGGCCCTTTGGCTACACCTTC.

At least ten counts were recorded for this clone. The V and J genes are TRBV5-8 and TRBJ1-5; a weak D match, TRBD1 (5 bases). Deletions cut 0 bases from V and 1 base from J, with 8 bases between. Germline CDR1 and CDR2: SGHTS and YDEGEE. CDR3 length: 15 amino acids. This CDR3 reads CASSLEGVSNQPQHF. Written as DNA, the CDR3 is TGTGCCAGCAGCTTGGAAGGGGTCAGCAATCAGCCCCAGCATTTT. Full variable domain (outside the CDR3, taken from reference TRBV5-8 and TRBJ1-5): EAGVTQSPTHLIKTRGQQATLRCSPISGHTSVYWYQQALGLGLQFLLWYDEGEERNRGNFPPRFSGRQFPNYSSELNVNALELEDSALYLCASSLEGVSNQPQHFGDGTRLSIL.

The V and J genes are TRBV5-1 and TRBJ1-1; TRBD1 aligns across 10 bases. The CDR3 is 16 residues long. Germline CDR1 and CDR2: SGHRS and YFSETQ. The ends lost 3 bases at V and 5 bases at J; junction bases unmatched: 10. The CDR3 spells CASSSGTGVYGTEAFF. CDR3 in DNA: TGCGCCAGCAGCTCCGGGACAGGGGTGTATGGGACTGAAGCTTTCTTT.

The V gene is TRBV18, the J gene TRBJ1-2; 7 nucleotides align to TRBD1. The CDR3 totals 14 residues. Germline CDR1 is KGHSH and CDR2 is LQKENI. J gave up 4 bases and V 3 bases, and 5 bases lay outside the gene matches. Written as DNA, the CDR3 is TGTGCCAGCTCACCCGGACAGGATGCCTATGGCTACACCTTC. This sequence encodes CASSPGQDAYGYTF.

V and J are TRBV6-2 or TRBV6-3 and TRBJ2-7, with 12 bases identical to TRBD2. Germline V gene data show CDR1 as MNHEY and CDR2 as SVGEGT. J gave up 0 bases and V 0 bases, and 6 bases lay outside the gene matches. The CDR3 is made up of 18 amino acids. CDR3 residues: CASSYSSSGRVSSYEQYV. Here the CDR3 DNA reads TGTGCCAGCAGTTACTCGTCTAGCGGGAGGGTTAGCTCCTACGAGCAGTACGTC.